Described below is a single T cell receptor (beta chain) sequence and its context. This CDR3 region has 16 residues. Trimming took 0 bases from V and 0 from J, leaving 6 bases between them. The V gene's germline CDR1 is SEHNR and CDR2 FQNEAQ (reference sequence). In the original processing: Reference gene primers were amplified, and this amplification served to estimate nucleated cell counts. Sequencing used immunoSEQ multiplex PCR; TCRdb keeps in-frame clones, though not all of them. From that table come the V and J calls and clone size; the DNA was used to work out D and trimming. The sample lists about 49,000 clones, about 85% seen once, with 12% to 15% in the top ten. The sample is drawn from a study of blood T cell repertoires in COVID-19.

The chain recombines TRBV7-9 with TRBJ2-6, with D uncertain. Sequenced: peripheral blood. The clonotype originates from a human donor in a cohort sampled during active COVID-19. CDR3 sequence: CASSLAQVSGANVLTF. The CDR3 DNA reads TGTGCCAGCAGCTTAGCGCAGGTCTCTGGGGCCAACGTCCTGACTTTC.